The entry that follows covers one T cell receptor beta chain sequence. Its antigen is unidentified. Data came from immunoSEQ multiplex PCR; TCRdb stores just in-frame clones and leaves some out. The sample holds fewer than 150,000 clones; roughly 93% are singletons and the top ten take roughly 0.87%. This sample was included in a study of T cell responses to AZD1222 COVID-19 vaccine. General study points: Close to half of spike-specific TCRs reportedly recognize unmutated variant regions. After the peak T cell response, and only then, were repertoires sampled.

The sequencing here drew on peripheral blood, taken on day 0 of AZD1222 vaccination. This clonotype was sampled from an adult in good health.

CDR3 DNA: TGTGCCAGCAGCCCCCAAAGGGGGGGTCTTGAGGGCTACACCTTC. Protein sequence: CASSPQRGGLEGYTF. The J gene is TRBJ1-2, the V gene TRBV4-2; a weak D match, TRBD1 (6 bases). This CDR3 spans 15 amino acids. V was cut by 4 bases and J by 8 bases, with 20 bases left in between. CDR1 is LGHNA, CDR2 YNFKEQ, per germline.